This TCR beta chain derives from a study of cytomegalovirus exposure and HLA in healthy donors. The study, taken as a whole, reports: Specificity for CMV antigens was confirmed in vitro for a few of the CMV-associated chains. Reportedly, diagnosis of cytomegalovirus status by the classifier showed high specificity and sensitivity.

Some clones are missing from TCRdb's copy, which holds only in-frame ones; the method was immunoSEQ multiplex PCR. The data show approximately 90,000 clones, approximately 95% seen once. Separation from the approximately 660-subject first cohort characterized the approximately 130-subject validation cohort, to which the donors belonged. Note on this clone: Its antigen is unidentified.

CDR1 and CDR2 from the germline V gene are MNHEY and SVGAGI. Trimming removed 5 bases from V and 9 bases from J; junction bases left unmatched: 7. The CDR3 is made up of 13 amino acids. This TCR was recovered from a woman in her twenties or thirties in good health and CMV-seropositive. The chain couples TRBV6-5 to TRBJ1-5; 7 bases align to TRBD1. Sequencing used PBMCs. The CDR3 here is CASSAVNRGPQHF. CDR3 bases: TGTGCCAGCAGTGCCGTAAACAGGGGGCCCCAGCATTTT.